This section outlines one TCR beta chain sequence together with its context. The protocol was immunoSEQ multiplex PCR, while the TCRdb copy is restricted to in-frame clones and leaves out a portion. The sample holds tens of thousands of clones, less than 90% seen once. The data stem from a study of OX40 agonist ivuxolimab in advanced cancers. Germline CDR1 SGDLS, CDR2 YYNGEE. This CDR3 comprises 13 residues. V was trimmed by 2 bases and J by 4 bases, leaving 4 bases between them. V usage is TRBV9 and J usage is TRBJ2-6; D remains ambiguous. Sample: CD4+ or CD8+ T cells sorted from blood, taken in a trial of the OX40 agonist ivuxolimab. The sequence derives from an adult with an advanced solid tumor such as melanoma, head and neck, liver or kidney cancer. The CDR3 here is CASSVWGANVLTF. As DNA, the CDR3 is TGTGCCAGCAGCGTTTGGGGGGCCAACGTCCTGACTTTC.